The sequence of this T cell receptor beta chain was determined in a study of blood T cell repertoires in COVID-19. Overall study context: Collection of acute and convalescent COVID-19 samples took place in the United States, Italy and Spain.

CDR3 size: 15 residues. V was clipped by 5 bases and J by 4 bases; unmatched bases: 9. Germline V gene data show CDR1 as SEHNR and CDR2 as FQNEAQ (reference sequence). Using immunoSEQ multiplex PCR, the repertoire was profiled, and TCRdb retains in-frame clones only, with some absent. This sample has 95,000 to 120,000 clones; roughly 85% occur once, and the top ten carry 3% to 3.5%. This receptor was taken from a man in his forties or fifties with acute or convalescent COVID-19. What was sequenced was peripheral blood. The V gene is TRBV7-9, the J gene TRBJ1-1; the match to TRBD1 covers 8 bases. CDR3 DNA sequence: TGTGCCAGCAGCCGGGGACAGGCCCTCGCCACTGAAGCTTTCTTT. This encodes CASSRGQALATEAFF.